These 8 T cell receptor beta chains came from one sample sequenced in a study of identical twins. Each CDR3 protein gets one entry after TCRdb re-called the 5' RACE reads with MiXCR. Here the sample spans more than 1.5 million distinct CDR3 sequences, about 31% being singletons. The sequenced sample consisted of cord blood. These receptors were collected from a newborn girl in good health.

The table lists this clonotype with a few counts. The chain is built from TRBV24-1 and TRBJ2-3, with 11 bases identical to TRBD2. Losses at the gene ends were 2 bases for V and 2 bases for J; bases not matched to a gene: 8. CDR3 length: 18 amino acids. Germline V gene sequence: CDR1 KGHDR, CDR2 SFDVKD. The CDR3 nucleotides read TGTGCCACCAGTGATTCCCCCCATAGCGGGGGGGCCACAGATACGCAGTATTTT. It specifies CATSDSPHSGGATDTQYF.

The rearrangement uses TRBV5-6 and TRBJ2-1; TRBD2 matches 11 bases. The germline CDR1 and CDR2 sequences are SGHDT and YYEEEE. The V and J ends lost 2 bases and 15 bases, in that order; junction bases with no gene match: 10. There are 14 residues in the CDR3. The CDR3 DNA reads as TGTGCCAGCAGCTTCGCGGGTCTAGCGGGGGGCTCGTTCTTC. Its translation is CASSFAGLAGGSFF.

The chain is built from TRBV18 and TRBJ2-5; 9 bases fit TRBD2. Matching the DNA end better, TRBJ2-7 makes the J call doubtful. Looked up from germline, CDR1 is KGHSH and CDR2 is LQKENI. This CDR3 has 15 amino acids. CDR3 in DNA: TGTGCCAGCTCACCACGGGCTAGCGGGGCCTACGAGCAGTACTTC. Residues: CASSPRASGAYEQYF.

This clonotype showed up just a few times. This chain links TRBV11-2 with TRBJ2-1; 12 positions match TRBD2. V shed 4 bases and J 8 bases; nucleotides not matched to a gene: 6. This CDR3 contains 15 residues. CDR1 is SGHAT, CDR2 FQNNGV, per germline. The CDR3 DNA follows: TGTGCCAGCAGCTCTACTAGCGGGGGGAACTATGAGCAGTTCTTC. Translated: CASSSTSGGNYEQFF.

This clonotype showed up just a few times. This chain connects TRBV6-1 to TRBJ2-7, with D unclear. V was shortened by 4 bases and J by 3 bases, with 22 bases between the two germline ends. The length of the CDR3 is 17 residues. CDR1 and CDR2 from the germline V gene are MNHNS and SASEGT. As DNA, the CDR3 is TGTGCCAGCAGTGCAATCGGATGGAAGGCAGGCTACTACGAGCAGTACTTC. This encodes CASSAIGWKAGYYEQYF.

This clonotype has only a few counts. This chain connects TRBV4-2 to TRBJ1-2; 8 nucleotides match TRBD1. Germline assignment: CDR1 LGHNA and CDR2 YNFKEQ. V lost 1 base to trimming and J lost 3 bases; unmatched junction nucleotides: 4. This CDR3 comprises 15 residues. The CDR3, as DNA: TGTGCCAGCAGCCAAGGACAGGGGAAGGACTATGGCTACACCTTC. This translates into CASSQGQGKDYGYTF.

The CDR3 DNA reads TGCAGTGCTCGAACTAGCGGTTTCTCCTACAATGAGCAGTTCTTC. Amino acids: CSARTSGFSYNEQFF. The rearrangement links TRBV20-1 to TRBJ2-1; 8 nucleotides align to TRBD2. The CDR3 loop spans 15 amino acids. With 5 bases clipped from V and 0 bases from J, the junction kept 6 bases outside the gene matches. Germline values: CDR1 DFQATT, CDR2 SNEGSKA (reference sequence).

This clonotype was recorded once. V usage is TRBV7-2 and J usage is TRBJ1-1; D unresolved. V lost 5 bases to trimming and J lost 7 bases, with 14 bases between them. The CDR3 runs to 13 residues. The germline gives CDR1 SGHTA, CDR2 FQGNSA. CDR3 residues: CASSVSRTREAFF. The CDR3 nucleotides are TGTGCCAGCAGCGTATCCAGGACCCGTGAAGCTTTCTTT.